This T cell receptor beta chain was sequenced in a study of graft-versus-host responses after intestinal transplantation. TCRdb's copy holds only in-frame clones and misses some; the assay was immunoSEQ multiplex PCR. The profile shows 140,000 or so clones, nearly 95% of them singletons. Germline V lookup: CDR1 LNHDA, CDR2 SQIVND (reference sequence). The CDR3 is made up of 11 amino acids. V shed 3 bases and J shed 9 bases, with 6 bases lying between them. Comments on this clone: Its cognate antigen is unknown.

This chain links TRBV19 with TRBJ2-1, with D hard to call. This specimen was unstimulated CD4+ T cells sorted from spleen or lymph node cells, taken before intestinal transplant. This TCR was recovered from a human donor who received an intestinal transplant. In nucleotides, the CDR3 is TGTGCCAGTAGTATCAACCGTGAGCAGTTCTTC. Translating gives CASSINREQFF.